The T cell receptor beta chain described here comes from a study of tissue T cells after allogeneic stem cell transplantation. Whole-study context: Pathologist review favored tissue samples showing histologically apparent lymphocytes.

This CDR3 is 15 amino acids long. Germline CDR1 and CDR2: MDHEN and SYDVKM. V was shortened by 6 bases and J by 1 base, with 15 bases between the two germline ends. Generated by immunoSEQ multiplex PCR, the TCRdb table keeps only in-frame clones and is missing some. Altogether roughly 6,000 clones are present, around 62% being singletons, with the ten largest covering around 15%. Comparators were a few non-transplant cancer patients without known GI disease. Findings and caveats of the study: Which tissue TCRs were alloreactive or antigen-specific was not determined. Some clones might be persisting host cells. The patient cohort was small and clinically heterogeneous, with limited sampling depth.

For this clone: As yet, its antigen is unknown.

The sample here was duodenum tissue, taken at autopsy. The chain has TRBV28 and TRBJ2-5; D gene uncertain. This TCR came from a woman aged 18-49 years with breast cancer. This CDR3 is CASSLPSSAQETQYF. CDR3 nucleotides: TGTGCCAGCAGCCTACCCTCGTCCGCCCAAGAGACCCAGTACTTC.